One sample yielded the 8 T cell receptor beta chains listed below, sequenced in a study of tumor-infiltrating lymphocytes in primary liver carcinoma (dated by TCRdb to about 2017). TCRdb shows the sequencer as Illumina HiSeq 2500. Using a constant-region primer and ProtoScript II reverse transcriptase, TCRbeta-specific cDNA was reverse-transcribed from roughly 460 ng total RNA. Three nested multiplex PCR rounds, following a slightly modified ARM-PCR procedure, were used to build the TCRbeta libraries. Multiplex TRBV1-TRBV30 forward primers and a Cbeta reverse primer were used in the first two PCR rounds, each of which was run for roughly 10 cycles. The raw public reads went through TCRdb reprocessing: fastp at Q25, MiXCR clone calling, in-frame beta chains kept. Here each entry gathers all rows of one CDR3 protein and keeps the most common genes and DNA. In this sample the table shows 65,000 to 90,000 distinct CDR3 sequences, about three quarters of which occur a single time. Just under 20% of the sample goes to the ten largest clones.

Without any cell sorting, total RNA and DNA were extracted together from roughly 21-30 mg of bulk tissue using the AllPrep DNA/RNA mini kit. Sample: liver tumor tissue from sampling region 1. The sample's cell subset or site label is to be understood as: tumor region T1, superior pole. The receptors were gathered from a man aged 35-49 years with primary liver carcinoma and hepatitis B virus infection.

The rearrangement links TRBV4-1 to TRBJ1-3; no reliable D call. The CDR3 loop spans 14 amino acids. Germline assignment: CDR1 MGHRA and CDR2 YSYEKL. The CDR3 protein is CSGSRGNSGNTIYF. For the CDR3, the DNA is TGCTCCGGCAGCCGTGGTAACTCTGGAAACACCATATATTTT.

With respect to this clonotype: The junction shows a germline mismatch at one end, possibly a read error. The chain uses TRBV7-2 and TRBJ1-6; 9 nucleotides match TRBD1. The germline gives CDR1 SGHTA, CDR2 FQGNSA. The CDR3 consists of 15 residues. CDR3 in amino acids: CVSSSRDRDNSPLHF. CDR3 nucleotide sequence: TGTGTCAGCAGCTCCCGGGACAGGGATAATTCACCCCTCCACTTT.

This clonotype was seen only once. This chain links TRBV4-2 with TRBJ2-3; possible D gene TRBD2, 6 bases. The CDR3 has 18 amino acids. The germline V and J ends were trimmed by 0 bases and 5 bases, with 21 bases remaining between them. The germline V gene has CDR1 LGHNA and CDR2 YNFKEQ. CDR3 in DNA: TGTGCCAGCAGCCAAGAAGCCCGCCCGGGAGTCGGTCTAGATACGCAGTATTTT. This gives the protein CASSQEARPGVGLDTQYF.

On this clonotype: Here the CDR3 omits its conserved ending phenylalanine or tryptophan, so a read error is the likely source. This CDR3 reads CASSLRDGANYGYTL. The CDR3 DNA sequence: TGTGCCAGCAGTCTCCGGGACGGGGCTAACTATGGCTACACCTTA. The rearrangement links TRBV12-3 or TRBV12-4 to TRBJ1-2; possibly TRBD1 for D (5 bases). The CDR3 is made up of 15 amino acids. Trimming cost V 5 bases and J 0 bases, with 13 bases left between them.

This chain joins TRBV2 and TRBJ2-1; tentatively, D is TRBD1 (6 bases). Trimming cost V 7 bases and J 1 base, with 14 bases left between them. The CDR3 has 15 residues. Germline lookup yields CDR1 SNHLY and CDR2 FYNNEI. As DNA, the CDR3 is TGTGCCAGCATGATAGGGGGAAGGTCCTACAATGAGCAGTTCTTC. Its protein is CASMIGGRSYNEQFF.

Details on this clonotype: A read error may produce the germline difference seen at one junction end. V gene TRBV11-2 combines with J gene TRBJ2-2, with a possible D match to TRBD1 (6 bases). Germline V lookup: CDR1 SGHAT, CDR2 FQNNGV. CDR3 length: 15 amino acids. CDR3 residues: CVSSPEGTGTGEMFF. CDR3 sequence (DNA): TGTGTCAGCAGCCCCGAGGGAACAGGGACCGGGGAGATGTTTTTT. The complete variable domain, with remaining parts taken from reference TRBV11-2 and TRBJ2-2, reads EAGVAQSPRYKIIEKRQSVAFWCNPISGHATLYWYQQILGQGPKLLIQFQNNGVVDDSQLPKDRFSAERLKGVDSTLKIQPAKLEDSAVYLCVSSPEGTGTGEMFFGEGSRLTVL.

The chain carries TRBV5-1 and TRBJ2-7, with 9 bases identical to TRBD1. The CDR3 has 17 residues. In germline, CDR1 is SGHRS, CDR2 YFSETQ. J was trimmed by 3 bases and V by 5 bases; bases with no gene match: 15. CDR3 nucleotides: TGCGCCAGCAGAGCTTGGGGGACAGGGAATCATCTCTACGAGCAGTACTTC. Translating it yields CASRAWGTGNHLYEQYF.

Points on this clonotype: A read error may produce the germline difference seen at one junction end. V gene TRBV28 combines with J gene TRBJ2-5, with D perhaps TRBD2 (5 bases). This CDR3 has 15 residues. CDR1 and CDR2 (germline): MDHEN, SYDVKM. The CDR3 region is CVSGPGEKERKTQYF. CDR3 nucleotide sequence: TGTGTCAGCGGCCCCGGGGAAAAGGAACGAAAGACCCAGTACTTC.